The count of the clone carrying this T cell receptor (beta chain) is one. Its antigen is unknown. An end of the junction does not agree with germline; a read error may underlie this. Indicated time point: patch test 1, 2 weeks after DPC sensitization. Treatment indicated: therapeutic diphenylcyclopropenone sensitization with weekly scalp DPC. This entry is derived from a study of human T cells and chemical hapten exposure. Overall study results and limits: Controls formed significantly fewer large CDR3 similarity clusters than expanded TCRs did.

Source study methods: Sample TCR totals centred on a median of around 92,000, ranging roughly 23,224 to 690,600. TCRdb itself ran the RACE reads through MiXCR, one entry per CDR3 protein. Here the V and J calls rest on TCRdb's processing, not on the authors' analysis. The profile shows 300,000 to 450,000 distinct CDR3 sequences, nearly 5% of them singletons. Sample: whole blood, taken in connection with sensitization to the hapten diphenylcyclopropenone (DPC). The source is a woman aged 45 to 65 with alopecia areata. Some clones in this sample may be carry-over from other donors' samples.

The CDR3 nucleotides read TGCGCCAGCGGCCAAGTAGCGGGGGGGCAAGATACGCAGTATTTT. Its translation: CASGQVAGGQDTQYF. The V gene is TRBV4-1, the J gene TRBJ2-3, with 11 bases lining up with TRBD2. CDR3 length equals 15 residues. The germline V gene encodes CDR1 MGHRA and CDR2 YSYEKL.